The entry that follows covers one T cell receptor (beta chain) sequence. This sample is part of a study of blood T cell repertoires in COVID-19. Turning to the study itself: T cells, B-cell-depleted T cells, or PBMCs provided the cDNA or gDNA that served as material.

Profiled with immunoSEQ multiplex PCR; TCRdb holds only in-frame clones, not every one. The data hold around 390,000 clones, with about 87% observed a single time. Clinical history as reported by participants underpinned cohort assignment. The germline V gene encodes CDR1 SGHKS and CDR2 YYEKEE (reference sequence). The CDR3 loop spans 14 amino acids. The V gene end was trimmed by 5 bases and the J gene end by 6 bases; junction bases not matched to a gene: 4. The specimen was PBMCs or T cells enriched from blood (not recorded which). This sequence joins TRBV5-5 and TRBJ1-4, with TRBD1 identical over 10 bases. The source is a woman between 45 and 60 years old who had recovered from COVID-19. The CDR3, as DNA: TGTGCCAGCAGTCCGACAGGGGGCTATGAAAAACTGTTTTTT. Its protein is CASSPTGGYEKLFF.